Below, one T cell receptor beta chain is given with its context. The data belong to a study of cytomegalovirus exposure and HLA in healthy donors. 60 Vbeta and 13 Jbeta primers were used in PCR. Libraries were prepared by immunoSEQ multiplex PCR; TCRdb keeps only in-frame clonotypes and omits some of them. The sample has about 120,000 clones, less than 85% seen once; the top ten hold roughly 9.6%. Source material: PBMCs. The sequence came from a man in his thirties or forties in good health and CMV-seropositive.

CDR3 sequence (DNA): TGTGCCAGCAGCTTGTCGGGGGACAGCAATCAGCCCCAGCATTTT. Its protein product is CASSLSGDSNQPQHF. The V and J genes are TRBV5-5 and TRBJ1-5, with TRBD1 as a possible D gene (5 bases). Trimming took off 1 base at V and 1 base at J, with 9 bases between the two ends. From germline, CDR1 is SGHKS and CDR2 YYEKEE (reference sequence). The CDR3 sequence is 15 residues long.